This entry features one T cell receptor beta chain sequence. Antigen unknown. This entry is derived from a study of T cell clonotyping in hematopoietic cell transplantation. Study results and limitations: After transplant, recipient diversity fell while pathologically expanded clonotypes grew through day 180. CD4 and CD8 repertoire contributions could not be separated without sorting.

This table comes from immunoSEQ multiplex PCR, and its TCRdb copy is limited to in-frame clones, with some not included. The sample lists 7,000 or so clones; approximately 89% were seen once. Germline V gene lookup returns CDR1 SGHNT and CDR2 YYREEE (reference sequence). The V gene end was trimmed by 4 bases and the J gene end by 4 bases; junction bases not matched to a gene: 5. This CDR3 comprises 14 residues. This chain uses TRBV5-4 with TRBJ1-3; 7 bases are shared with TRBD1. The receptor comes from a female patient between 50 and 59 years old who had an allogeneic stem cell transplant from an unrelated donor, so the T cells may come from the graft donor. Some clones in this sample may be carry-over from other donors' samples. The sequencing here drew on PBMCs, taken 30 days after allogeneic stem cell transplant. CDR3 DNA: TGTGCCAGCAGCGATGACAGGGCCGGAAACACCATATATTTT. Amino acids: CASSDDRAGNTIYF. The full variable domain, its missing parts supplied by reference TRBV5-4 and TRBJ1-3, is ETGVTQSPTHLIKTRGQQVTLRCSSQSGHNTVSWYQQALGQGPQFIFQYYREEENGRGNFPPRFSGLQFPNYSSELNVNALELDDSALYLCASSDDRAGNTIYFGEGSWLTVV.